The rows below give T cell receptor beta chains drawn from one sample of a study of OX40 agonist ivuxolimab in advanced cancers. Profiling relied on immunoSEQ multiplex PCR, and the TCRdb table lists in-frame clones only, not all of them. The data hold 50,000 or so clones, with around 93% observed a single time. Sequencing was performed on CD4+ or CD8+ T cells sorted from blood, taken in a trial of the OX40 agonist ivuxolimab. Receptors were obtained from an adult with an advanced solid tumor such as melanoma, head and neck, liver or kidney cancer. Both conserved end residues are part of each CDR3. A D gene is named only where the DNA matches it firmly. The size entry is marked missing in some rows and otherwise reads once, few, many or a size class.

D gene	V gene	clone size	J gene	CDR3 protein	CDR3 DNA
NA	TRBV5-4	NA	TRBJ1-1	CASSLGQGFTEAFF	TGTGCCAGCAGCTTGGGGCAGGGGTTTACTGAAGCTTTCTTT
NA	TRBV5-1	NA	TRBJ1-1	CASRSTGNTEAFF	TGCGCCAGCAGATCGACAGGGAACACTGAAGCTTTCTTT
TRBD1	TRBV2	NA	TRBJ1-3	CASSGGQGTGNTIYF	TGTGCCAGCAGTGGGGGACAGGGGACTGGAAACACCATATATTTT
NA	TRBV4-3	NA	TRBJ1-1	CASSQDFPGDYTEAFF	TGCGCCAGCAGCCAAGATTTTCCAGGCGACTACACTGAAGCTTTCTTT
NA	TRBV7-9	once	TRBJ2-7	CASSSVGDASYEQYF	TGTGCCAGCAGCTCCGTGGGGGATGCCTCCTACGAGCAGTACTTC
TRBD1	TRBV9	NA	TRBJ1-3	CASSAGQSSGNTIYF	TGTGCCAGCAGCGCGGGACAGAGCTCTGGAAACACCATATATTTT
NA	TRBV19	NA	TRBJ2-1	CASSPNSWSEQFF	TGTGCCAGTAGCCCGAACTCATGGTCTGAGCAGTTCTTC
NA	TRBV28	NA	TRBJ1-2	CASSTNRDGYGYTF	TGTGCCAGCAGTACGAATCGGGACGGCTATGGCTACACCTTC
TRBD1	TRBV30	NA	TRBJ2-7	CARRLTGAYEQYF	TGTGCCCGGAGGCTGACAGGGGCCTACGAGCAGTACTTC
NA	TRBV6-5	NA	TRBJ2-1	CASSYRLSLTGDEQFF	TGTGCCAGCAGTTACCGCCTGTCTCTCACTGGAGATGAGCAGTTCTTC